The 21 T cell receptor beta chains below all came from one sample that was sequenced in a study of regulatory T cells in long-lasting Graves disease. In building TCR beta libraries, iRepertoire HTBI primers were used together with Arm-PCR of CDR3 regions. TCRdb re-called the multiplex PCR reads with MiXCR, one entry per CDR3 protein. In the table there are 380,000 or so distinct CDR3 sequences, about 16% of which are singletons. Described time point: newly diagnosed GD, antithyroid drugs for less than 3 months. PBMC RNA served as the TCR library source. The sample was also reused in another study, on T cells in Graves' hyperthyroidism and ophthalmopathy.

The starting material was peripheral blood mononuclear cells (PBMCs), obtained at new diagnosis, from a patient treated with antithyroid drugs. The receptor set was obtained from a woman aged 18-29 years with Graves disease.

This clonotype was recorded at least ten times. The V call is TRBV20-1, the J call TRBJ2-3, with 8 bases fitting TRBD2. Germline V lookup: CDR1 DFQATT, CDR2 SNEGSKA (reference sequence). The CDR3 length is 15 residues. The V and J ends lost 0 bases and 4 bases, in that order; junction bases with no gene match: 6. The CDR3 here is CSARDHGREADTQYF. The CDR3, as DNA: TGCAGTGCTAGAGATCATGGGCGGGAGGCAGATACGCAGTATTTT.

The chain joins TRBV28 to TRBJ1-4, with 9 positions matching TRBD1. The CDR3 covers 15 residues. Germline V gene lookup returns CDR1 MDHEN and CDR2 SYDVKM. The J segment lost 7 bases and the V segment lost 3 bases, leaving 6 bases of the junction unmatched. For the CDR3, the DNA is TGTGCCAGCAGTTTGGCGGACAGGGGTCGTGAAAAACTGTTTTTT. Protein: CASSLADRGREKLFF. The variable domain in full, completed from reference TRBV28 and TRBJ1-4, reads DVKVTQSSRYLVKRTGEKVFLECVQDMDHENMFWYRQDPGLGLRLIYFSYDVKMKEKGDIPEGYSVSREKKERFSLILESASTNQTSMYLCASSLADRGREKLFFGSGTQLSVL.

This sequence joins TRBV9 and TRBJ1-1; D is uncertain. The CDR3 is made up of 16 amino acids. Per the germline V gene, CDR1 is SGDLS and CDR2 is YYNGEE. The ends were cut back, 5 bases at V and 0 bases at J, with 17 bases in the middle. CDR3 in DNA: TGTGCCAGCAGTGCTCAAGCCTTTCCGTTGAACACTGAAGCTTTCTTT. Translation gives CASSAQAFPLNTEAFF. Full variable domain (remainder filled in from reference TRBV9 and TRBJ1-1): DSGVTQTPKHLITATGQRVTLRCSPRSGDLSVYWYQQSLDQGLQFLIQYYNGEERAKGNILERFSAQQFPDLHSELNLSSLELGDSALYFCASSAQAFPLNTEAFFGQGTRLTVV.

The chain recombines TRBV6-2 or TRBV6-3 with TRBJ1-3, with D perhaps TRBD1 (5 bases). Germline CDR1 is MNHEY and CDR2 is SVGEGT. V shed 6 bases and J shed 2 bases, with 11 bases lying between them. This CDR3 comprises 14 residues. CDR3 DNA: TGTGCCAGCAGGGCCACAGGCACTGGAAACACCATATATTTT. The encoded protein is CASRATGTGNTIYF.

This clonotype appeared many times. J is TRBJ1-2 and V is TRBV12-3 or TRBV12-4; the match to TRBD1 covers 9 bases. Trimming removed 1 base from V and 7 bases from J; junction bases left unmatched: 7. The CDR3 sequence is 15 residues long. CDR3 amino acids: CASSLVVGQGFGYTF. The CDR3 region has the DNA TGTGCCAGCAGTTTAGTCGTGGGACAGGGTTTTGGCTACACCTTC.

This clonotype occurred a few times. In DNA, the CDR3 is TGTGCCAGCAGCTTAGTAGCGGGAGGGCTGGGTGAGCAGTACTTC. Amino acids: CASSLVAGGLGEQYF. The V and J genes are TRBV7-2 and TRBJ2-7, with TRBD2 matching over 11 bases. V lost 1 base to trimming and J lost 7 bases; unmatched junction nucleotides: 6. The CDR3 totals 15 residues. Looked up from germline, CDR1 is SGHTA and CDR2 is FQGNSA.

This clonotype was seen more than once but under ten times. The genes are TRBV30 and TRBJ1-1, with D uncertain. V was cut by 1 base and J by 3 bases, with 9 bases left in between. The CDR3 extends over 13 amino acids. Looked up from germline, CDR1 is GTSNPN and CDR2 is SVGIG (reference sequence). Here the CDR3 DNA reads TGTGCCTGGAGTGGAGGTTTGGACACTGAAGCTTTCTTT. Protein product: CAWSGGLDTEAFF.

There are many counts of this clonotype. The rearrangement uses TRBV5-6 and TRBJ1-2, with 9 bases matching TRBD1. Trimming at V came to 1 base and at J to 7 bases, leaving 11 bases not matched to a gene. Germline assignment: CDR1 SGHDT and CDR2 YYEEEE. CDR3 length equals 16 residues. In nucleotides, the CDR3 is TGTGCCAGCAGCTTGTTAGGGGACAGGGATCGGGCTGGCTACACCTTC. Its protein product is CASSLLGDRDRAGYTF.

This clonotype was recorded at least ten times. The V call is TRBV3-1, the J call TRBJ1-3, with no clear D. Germline CDR1 is LGHDT and CDR2 is YNNKEL (reference sequence). The CDR3 length is 18 residues. The V end lost 3 bases, the J end lost 0 bases, and 18 bases lay between the germline ends. CDR3 in amino acids: CASSQSPSGRFSGNTIYF. The CDR3 DNA is TGTGCCAGCAGCCAGTCACCTTCTGGGCGCTTCTCTGGAAACACCATATATTTT.

This clonotype was seen repeatedly, ten times or more. The chain joins TRBV7-8 to TRBJ2-3, with 11 bases identical to TRBD2. The germline CDR1 and CDR2 sequences are SGHVS and FQNEAQ. This CDR3 is 18 amino acids long. J was trimmed by 0 bases and V by 1 base; bases with no gene match: 6. The CDR3 DNA is TGTGCCAGCAGCTTAGAGGTAGCGGGGGGGCGGAGCACAGATACGCAGTATTTT. Its translation is CASSLEVAGGRSTDTQYF. The complete variable domain, with remaining parts taken from reference TRBV7-8 and TRBJ2-3, reads GAGVSQSPRYKVAKRGQDVALRCDPISGHVSLFWYQQALGQGPEFLTYFQNEAQLDKSGLPSDRFFAERPEGSVSTLKIQRTQQEDSAVYLCASSLEVAGGRSTDTQYFGPGTRLTVL.

The rearrangement uses TRBV6-1 and TRBJ1-6; a possible D gene is TRBD1 (6 bases). CDR1 is MNHNS and CDR2 is SASEGT in the germline V gene. The CDR3 extends over 16 amino acids. V was pared by 7 bases and J by 4 bases, with 17 bases between. The CDR3 DNA reads as TGTGCCAGCATGGGGCGAGGGGGGTATTATAATTCACCCCTCCACTTT. Protein product: CASMGRGGYYNSPLHF.

Ten or more counts support this clonotype. The gene calls are TRBV6-1 and TRBJ1-1; no firm D call. V lost 2 bases to trimming and J lost 5 bases, with 12 bases between them. The CDR3 totals 14 residues. Germline assignment: CDR1 MNHNS and CDR2 SASEGT. This CDR3 is CASSELGSRTEAFF. CDR3 bases: TGTGCCAGCAGTGAATTGGGATCTAGGACTGAAGCTTTCTTT.

This clonotype was counted ten times or more. J is TRBJ1-3 and V is TRBV3-1; D may be TRBD1 (6 bases). CDR1 is LGHDT and CDR2 is YNNKEL in the germline V gene (reference sequence). The V and J ends lost 4 bases and 4 bases respectively, with 20 bases between them. The CDR3 is 17 amino acids. In DNA form, the CDR3 reads TGTGCCAGCAGCCCCCTCTCCTCGCTGGGGGCGGGAAACACCATATATTTT. It encodes CASSPLSSLGAGNTIYF. Together with reference TRBV3-1 and TRBJ1-3, the CDR3 gives the full variable domain: DTAVSQTPKYLVTQMGNDKSIKCEQNLGHDTMYWYKQDSKKFLKIMFSYNNKELIINETVPNRFSPKSPDKAHLNLHINSLELGDSAVYFCASSPLSSLGAGNTIYFGEGSWLTVV.

The V call is TRBV3-1, the J call TRBJ2-7; D not resolved. The V end was cut by 4 bases, the J end by 2 bases, with 9 bases between. Germline CDR1 and CDR2: LGHDT and YNNKEL (reference sequence). The CDR3 is made up of 13 amino acids. The CDR3 DNA is TGTGCCAGCAGCCCCAGGCTGACCTACGAGCAGTACTTC. It yields the protein CASSPRLTYEQYF.

The table lists this clonotype with a few counts. A much more abundant neighbour one base away suggests this may be a read error. This chain connects TRBV12-3 or TRBV12-4 to TRBJ2-3; D possibly corresponds to TRBD2 (6 bases). CDR3 length equals 17 residues. CDR3 loop: CASSFRSAGRHTNTQYF. CDR3 DNA sequence: TGTGCCAGCAGTTTCCGGTCGGCGGGGCGGCACACAAATACGCAGTATTTT.

This clonotype showed up many times. This sequence joins TRBV2 and TRBJ1-2, with D possibly TRBD1 on 6 matching bases. The CDR3 is 15 amino acids. The V end was cut by 6 bases, the J end by 0 bases, with 14 bases between. CDR1 SNHLY and CDR2 FYNNEI come from the germline V gene. The chain's CDR3 is CASSTGTPPNYGYTF. The CDR3 DNA reads as TGTGCCAGCAGCACCGGGACACCTCCTAACTATGGCTACACCTTC.

The table lists this clonotype with many counts. The V call is TRBV28, the J call TRBJ2-3, with 9 nucleotides matching TRBD1. The J segment lost 6 bases and the V segment lost 7 bases, leaving 8 bases of the junction unmatched. CDR1 is MDHEN and CDR2 is SYDVKM in the germline V gene. The length of the CDR3 is 14 residues. The CDR3 DNA is TGTGCCAGCACTAGGGGACAGGGTTCGGATACGCAGTATTTT. Translated: CASTRGQGSDTQYF.

The table lists this clonotype with a few counts. The J gene is TRBJ2-5, the V gene TRBV19, with TRBD2 matching 8 bases. V shed 6 bases, J shed 5 bases, and the junction held 8 bases outside the gene matches. This CDR3 region has 14 residues. Looked up from germline, CDR1 is LNHDA and CDR2 is SQIVND (reference sequence). The CDR3 DNA follows: TGTGCCAGTAGCGGGACGGGGGGGCCGGAGACCCAGTACTTC. Protein: CASSGTGGPETQYF.

This clonotype has ten or more counts. This chain joins TRBV9 and TRBJ1-2; no definite D call. This CDR3 is 14 amino acids long. The V and J ends lost 0 bases and 2 bases respectively, with 8 bases between them. The germline V gene has CDR1 SGDLS and CDR2 YYNGEE. CDR3 sequence (DNA): TGTGCCAGCAGCGTAGCGGCAGGAAACTATGGCTACACCTTC. It specifies CASSVAAGNYGYTF.

There are many counts of this clonotype. The rearrangement links TRBV30 to TRBJ1-2; D is undetermined. Trimming shortened V by 0 bases and J by 7 bases, and 12 bases separated the two germline ends. This CDR3 comprises 13 residues. Germline V gene sequence: CDR1 GTSNPN, CDR2 SVGIG (reference sequence). The CDR3 bases are TGTGCCTGGAGTGTGGTAACGGGAGGTGGCTACACCTTC. Protein sequence: CAWSVVTGGGYTF.

Regarding this clonotype: A read error likely explains this, since a far larger clone differs by one base. The V gene is TRBV7-3, the J gene TRBJ2-5; D call uncertain. This CDR3 has 11 residues. Germline CDR1 is SGHTA and CDR2 is FQGTGA. Deletions cut 2 bases from V and 6 bases from J, with 4 bases between. CDR3 sequence (DNA): TGTGCCAGCAGCTTATCCCAGACCCAGTACTTC. Its translation: CASSLSQTQYF.